The clone carrying this T cell receptor (beta chain) has just a few counts. Antigen unknown. Construction of the TCR beta libraries employed iRepertoire HTBI primers in conjunction with Arm-PCR of CDR3 regions. TCRdb fed the multiplex PCR reads into MiXCR, producing one record per CDR3 protein. Of 500,000 or so distinct CDR3 sequences in the sample, 14% were seen once. Time point: newly diagnosed GD, antithyroid drugs for less than 3 months. The TCR library was made from RNA that had been extracted from PBMCs in TRIzol. This record belongs to a study of regulatory T cells in long-lasting Graves disease. About the study: The study enrolled newly diagnosed Graves' patients on antithyroid drugs under 3 months. Study observations and caveats: Persistent disease samples used TRBV28, TRBJ1-2 and TRBJ2-5 preferentially.

CDR3 length: 14 residues. The germline CDR1 and CDR2 sequences are SGHKS and YYEKEE (reference sequence). V dropped 4 bases and J dropped 5 bases, with 15 bases sitting between them. This same sample was also part of a study on T cells in Graves' hyperthyroidism and ophthalmopathy.

J is TRBJ1-1 and V is TRBV5-5; D possibly corresponds to TRBD1 (5 bases). This sequence was found in a woman aged 50 to 65 with Graves disease. The material sequenced was peripheral blood mononuclear cells (PBMCs), taken at new diagnosis, from a patient treated with antithyroid drugs. The CDR3 DNA sequence: TGTGCCAGCAGCCGCGGGGGGGGTAGAACTGAAGCTTTCTTT. This gives the protein CASSRGGGRTEAFF. Looking up the rest from reference TRBV5-5 and TRBJ1-1 gives the full variable domain: DAGVTQSPTHLIKTRGQQVTLRCSPISGHKSVSWYQQVLGQGPQFIFQYYEKEERGRGNFPDRFSARQFPNYSSELNVNALLLGDSALYLCASSRGGGRTEAFFGQGTRLTVV.